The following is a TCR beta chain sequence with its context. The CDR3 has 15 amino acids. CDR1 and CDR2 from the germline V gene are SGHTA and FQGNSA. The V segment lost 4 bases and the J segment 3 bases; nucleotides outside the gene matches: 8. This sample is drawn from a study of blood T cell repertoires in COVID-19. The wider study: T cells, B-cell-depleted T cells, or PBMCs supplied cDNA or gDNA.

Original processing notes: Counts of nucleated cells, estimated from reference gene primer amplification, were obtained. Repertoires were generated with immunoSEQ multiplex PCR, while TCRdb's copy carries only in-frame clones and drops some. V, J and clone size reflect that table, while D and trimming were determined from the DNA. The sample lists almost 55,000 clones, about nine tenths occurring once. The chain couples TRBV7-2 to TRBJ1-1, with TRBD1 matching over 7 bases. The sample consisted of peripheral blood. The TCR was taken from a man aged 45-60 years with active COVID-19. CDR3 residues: CASSSEGARYTEAFF. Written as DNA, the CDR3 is TGTGCCAGCAGCTCCGAGGGGGCGAGGTACACTGAAGCTTTCTTT.